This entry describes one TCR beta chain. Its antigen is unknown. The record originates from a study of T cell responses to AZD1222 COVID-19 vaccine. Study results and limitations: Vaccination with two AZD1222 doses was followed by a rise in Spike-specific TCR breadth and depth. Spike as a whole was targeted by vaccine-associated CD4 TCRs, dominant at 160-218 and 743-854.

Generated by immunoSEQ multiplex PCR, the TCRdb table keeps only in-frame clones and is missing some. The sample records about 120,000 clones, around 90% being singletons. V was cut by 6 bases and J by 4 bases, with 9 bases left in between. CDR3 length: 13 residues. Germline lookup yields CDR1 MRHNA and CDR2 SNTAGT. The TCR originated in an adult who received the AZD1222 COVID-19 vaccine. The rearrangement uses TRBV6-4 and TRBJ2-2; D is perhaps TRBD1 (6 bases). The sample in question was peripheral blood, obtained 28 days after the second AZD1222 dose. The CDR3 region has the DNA TGTGCCAGCAGACAGGGAGCCACCGGGGAGCTGTTTTTT. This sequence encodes CASRQGATGELFF.